One and the same sample provided the 15 T cell receptor beta chains below, sequenced in a study of blood T cell dynamics during melanoma immunotherapy. Time point: pre-treatment baseline. TCRdb's table, derived via immunoSEQ multiplex PCR, lists solely in-frame clones and lacks some. The sample shows approximately 17,000 clones, 91% of them seen only once. This sample comprised blood, obtained from a patient treated with checkpoint blockade. Every receptor here comes from a human donor with melanoma.

This rearrangement joins TRBV27 to TRBJ1-1, with a possible D match to TRBD1 (6 bases). Germline V lookup: CDR1 MNHEY, CDR2 SMNVEV (reference sequence). Trimming cost V 5 bases and J 6 bases, with 16 bases left between them. The CDR3 sequence is 14 residues long. The chain's CDR3 is CASSPRGAGAEAFF. The CDR3 nucleotides are TGTGCCAGCAGTCCGCGGGGGGCTGGGGCTGAAGCTTTCTTT.

The rearrangement joins TRBV9 to TRBJ2-2; TRBD2 aligns across 8 bases. The CDR3 has 16 residues. The V segment lost 3 bases and the J segment 5 bases; nucleotides outside the gene matches: 9. Germline assignment: CDR1 SGDLS and CDR2 YYNGEE. The CDR3 is CASSGEGGGRTGELFF. As DNA, the CDR3 is TGTGCCAGCAGCGGAGAAGGCGGGGGGCGGACCGGGGAGCTGTTTTTT.

This clone showed up just once. The V gene is TRBV2, the J gene TRBJ2-4, with a possible D match to TRBD1 (6 bases). The CDR3 has 15 amino acids. Trimming took 8 bases from V and 0 from J, leaving 14 bases between them. The germline gives CDR1 SNHLY, CDR2 FYNNEI. Here the CDR3 reads CASRRTAIAKNIQYF. The CDR3 DNA is TGTGCCAGCCGGAGGACAGCTATAGCCAAAAACATTCAGTACTTC.

This rearrangement joins TRBV9 to TRBJ1-4, with D possibly being TRBD1 (5 bases). Per germline, CDR1 SGDLS and CDR2 YYNGEE. The V and J ends lost 2 bases and 0 bases respectively, with 11 bases between them. The CDR3 spans 16 residues. The CDR3 reads CASSVGTSATNEKLFF. In nucleotides, the CDR3 is TGTGCCAGCAGCGTTGGGACGTCGGCAACTAATGAAAAACTGTTTTTT.

The rearrangement joins TRBV27 to TRBJ1-6; D uncertain. Germline values: CDR1 MNHEY, CDR2 SMNVEV (reference sequence). The CDR3 runs 15 residues. Trimming left V 2 bases short and J 7 bases short, with 12 bases between. The CDR3 DNA reads as TGTGCCAGCAGTTTACGGGGTCCTTCCAATTCACCCCTCCACTTT. It yields the protein CASSLRGPSNSPLHF.

CDR3 DNA sequence: TGTGCCAGCAGTGAAGGGACAGGGGTCTACGAGCAGTACTTC. This codes for CASSEGTGVYEQYF. The chain carries TRBV2 and TRBJ2-7; TRBD1 matches 9 bases. The CDR3 is 14 residues long. The V gene end was trimmed by 1 base and the J gene end by 3 bases; junction bases not matched to a gene: 1. CDR1 and CDR2 (germline): SNHLY, FYNNEI.

This chain joins TRBV11-2 and TRBJ2-1; 15 nucleotides agree with TRBD2. Germline CDR1 and CDR2: SGHAT and FQNNGV. The CDR3 is 15 amino acids. The junction had 5 bases not matched to a gene; V was cut back by 8 bases and J by 6 bases. The CDR3 sequence is CASGGGLAGGNEQFF. The CDR3 bases are TGTGCCAGCGGGGGGGGACTAGCGGGAGGCAATGAGCAGTTCTTC.

The chain carries TRBV13 and TRBJ2-1; tentative D call: TRBD2 (6 bases). Germline V CDR1 and CDR2: PRHDT, FYEKMQ (reference sequence). The CDR3 is 12 residues long. V gave up 3 bases and J gave up 6 bases, with 6 bases separating them. The CDR3 loop is CASSFGGNEQFF. For the CDR3, the DNA is TGTGCCAGCAGCTTCGGGGGCAATGAGCAGTTCTTC. Full variable domain (outside the CDR3, taken from reference TRBV13 and TRBJ2-1): AAGVIQSPRHLIKEKRETATLKCYPIPRHDTVYWYQQGPGQDPQFLISFYEKMQSDKGSIPDRFSAQQFSDYHSELNMSSLELGDSALYFCASSFGGNEQFFGPGTRLTVL.

This chain connects TRBV6-5 to TRBJ1-3; D gene ambiguous. Trimming shortened V by 4 bases and J by 2 bases, and 12 bases separated the two germline ends. This CDR3 has 15 amino acids. The V gene's germline CDR1 is MNHEY and CDR2 SVGAGI. Here the CDR3 reads CASSSARSAGNTIYF. The CDR3 DNA reads TGTGCCAGCAGTTCCGCACGGAGCGCTGGAAACACCATATATTTT.

The rearrangement links TRBV5-5 to TRBJ2-1; D gene ambiguous. V gave up 0 bases and J gave up 2 bases, with 18 bases separating them. The germline CDR1 and CDR2 sequences are SGHKS and YYEKEE (reference sequence). The CDR3 runs to 18 residues. The CDR3 loop is CASSLGQFGPVPYNEQFF. The CDR3 DNA reads as TGTGCCAGCAGCTTGGGCCAGTTCGGGCCAGTACCCTACAATGAGCAGTTCTTC.

The chain employs TRBV4-3 and TRBJ2-1; a possible D gene is TRBD1 (5 bases). Germline CDR1 and CDR2: LGHNA and YSLEER. The CDR3 is 16 residues long. V was trimmed by 0 bases and J by 4 bases, leaving 13 bases between them. The CDR3 loop reads CASSQDHNRPYNEQFF. CDR3 DNA sequence: TGCGCCAGCAGCCAAGATCATAACAGGCCTTACAATGAGCAGTTCTTC.

This clone was detected a few times. CDR3 nucleotides: TGTGCCAGCTCAGCGGGAGTGGCAGGGGGCAATCAGCCCCAGCATTTT. Amino acid sequence: CASSAGVAGGNQPQHF. This rearrangement joins TRBV18 to TRBJ1-5, with TRBD1 as a possible D gene (6 bases). This CDR3 is built from 16 residues. V gave up 5 bases and J gave up 2 bases, with 16 bases separating them. Germline V lookup: CDR1 KGHSH, CDR2 LQKENI.

V usage is TRBV19 and J usage is TRBJ2-3; D remains unclear. Germline CDR1 reads LNHDA; CDR2 reads SQIVND (reference sequence). The CDR3 is made up of 12 amino acids. V was cut by 3 bases and J by 4 bases, with 5 bases left in between. In nucleotides, the CDR3 is TGTGCCAGTAGTATGGGCCCAGATACGCAGTATTTT. Protein: CASSMGPDTQYF.

The chain links TRBV7-8 to TRBJ2-7, with 9 nucleotides matching TRBD2. V gave up 2 bases and J gave up 3 bases; unmatched junction bases: 5. The germline gives CDR1 SGHVS, CDR2 FQNEAQ. The CDR3 runs to 15 residues. Here the CDR3 DNA reads TGTGCCAGCAGCTTACGGGATAGCGGGAGCTACGAGCAGTACTTC. Its protein is CASSLRDSGSYEQYF. The variable domain in full, completed from reference TRBV7-8 and TRBJ2-7, reads GAGVSQSPRYKVAKRGQDVALRCDPISGHVSLFWYQQALGQGPEFLTYFQNEAQLDKSGLPSDRFFAERPEGSVSTLKIQRTQQEDSAVYLCASSLRDSGSYEQYFGPGTRLTVT.

The J gene is TRBJ1-5, the V gene TRBV19; perhaps TRBD1 as D (6 bases). The V and J ends lost 5 bases and 3 bases respectively, with 11 bases between them. This CDR3 is built from 14 residues. Germline V gene data show CDR1 as LNHDA and CDR2 as SQIVND (reference sequence). The DNA of the CDR3 is TGTGCCAGTAGTCGCGGACAGAACAATCAGCCCCAGCATTTT. Translating gives CASSRGQNNQPQHF.